The 5 T cell receptor beta chains reported below all come from one sample, sequenced in a study of T cell responses to AZD1222 COVID-19 vaccine. Profiled with immunoSEQ multiplex PCR; TCRdb holds only in-frame clones, not every one. Among 90,000 to 100,000 clones, roughly 85% were seen once, and the ten largest hold around 5%. This sample comprised peripheral blood, obtained 28 days after the second AZD1222 dose. These receptors were collected from an adult who received the AZD1222 COVID-19 vaccine.

The CDR3 region is CASSLEGMGMYVNTIYF. CDR3 coding DNA: TGCGCCAGCAGCTTGGAAGGGATGGGCATGTATGTAAACACCATATATTTT. This rearrangement joins TRBV5-1 to TRBJ1-3; D remains ambiguous. The germline V gene has CDR1 SGHRS and CDR2 YFSETQ. Between the trimmed V and J ends, which lost 0 bases and 6 bases, there was a span of 19 bases. This CDR3 has 17 residues.

This chain connects TRBV4-3 to TRBJ2-6; D might be TRBD1 (5 bases). With 5 bases removed from V and 4 bases from J, the gap between germline ends came to 12 bases. The CDR3 sequence is 15 residues long. Germline V gene sequence: CDR1 LGHNA, CDR2 YSLEER. The CDR3: CASSSGIPGANVLTF. As DNA, the CDR3 is TGCGCCAGCAGCTCAGGGATTCCCGGGGCCAACGTCCTGACTTTC.

This clone came up once. This sequence joins TRBV7-9 and TRBJ2-2; 9 bases match TRBD2. The CDR3 has 18 residues. Per germline, CDR1 SEHNR and CDR2 FQNEAQ (reference sequence). J lost 4 bases, V lost 5 bases, and 14 bases had no gene match. Here the CDR3 reads CASSPSLAGPPVTGELFF. For the CDR3, the DNA is TGTGCCAGCAGCCCGTCGCTAGCGGGGCCGCCGGTCACCGGGGAGCTGTTTTTT.

This rearrangement joins TRBV10-3 to TRBJ2-2, with D perhaps TRBD2 (5 bases). The length of the CDR3 is 14 residues. Deletions cut 6 bases from V and 2 bases from J, with 10 bases between. The germline V gene encodes CDR1 ENHRY and CDR2 SYGVKD. CDR3 sequence: CAIRVGENTGELFF. The CDR3 DNA reads TGTGCCATCAGGGTCGGGGAAAACACCGGGGAGCTGTTTTTT.

The J gene is TRBJ2-7, the V gene TRBV20-1, with no clear D. Deletions cut 3 bases from V and 3 bases from J, with 9 bases between. Germline V lookup: CDR1 DFQATT, CDR2 SNEGSKA (reference sequence). The CDR3 is 12 residues long. CDR3 bases: TGCAGTGCTAGTTACACCAACTACGAGCAGTACTTC. It specifies CSASYTNYEQYF.